This T cell receptor (beta chain) came from a study of blood T cell repertoires in COVID-19. The overall study: Italy, Spain and the United States were the sources of the convalescent and acute COVID-19 samples. T cells, B-cell-depleted T cells, or PBMCs provided the cDNA or gDNA that served as material.

Trimming at V came to 5 bases and at J to 4 bases, leaving 2 bases not matched to a gene. This CDR3 is 13 amino acids long. Original analysis: Counts of nucleated cells, estimated from reference gene primer amplification, were obtained. Produced via immunoSEQ multiplex PCR; TCRdb's table is partial and in-frame only. V and J calls plus clone size are reproduced from that table; the DNA served to infer D and trimming. The data show roughly 100,000 clones, over 75% seen once. The V gene is TRBV12-3 or TRBV12-4, the J gene TRBJ2-3, with TRBD2 matching 8 bases. The sequence was obtained from a human donor in a cohort sampled during active COVID-19. Sequenced: peripheral blood. CDR3 in DNA: TGTGCCAGCAGTCACGGGGGGGCAGATACGCAGTATTTT. Its translation: CASSHGGADTQYF.